The clone carrying this T cell receptor beta chain has just a few counts. Its antigen is not known. The data belong to a study of beta chain features in type 1 diabetes. The investigators reverse transcribed all of the isolated RNA, so they sequenced expressed TCRB transcripts. TCRdb keeps only in-frame clones here, not all; method: immunoSEQ multiplex PCR. The data show around 150,000 clones, approximately 9.1% seen once. General study results and limits: The naive, central memory and Treg TCRB repertoires showed an apparent similarity that was greater among patients than among healthy donors. Type 1 diabetes patients had TCRB CDR3s that were shorter (moderately but significantly so) in all four CD4+ subsets. For type 1 diabetes patients, VDJ junctions showed fewer insertions and more deletions. Sequencing used cDNA, and cells with high TCR expression could therefore be over-represented.

Germline CDR1 is SGHNT and CDR2 is YYREEE (reference sequence). V shed 3 bases and J 0 bases; nucleotides not matched to a gene: 4. The CDR3 runs to 15 residues. The receptor's source is a woman under 40 with type 1 diabetes. The material sequenced was central memory CD4+ T cells from blood. V gene TRBV5-4 combines with J gene TRBJ2-5, with TRBD1 identical over 8 bases. Here the CDR3 DNA reads TGTGCCAGCAGCTCCCGGACAGGGAACCAAGAGACCCAGTACTTC. The encoded protein is CASSSRTGNQETQYF.